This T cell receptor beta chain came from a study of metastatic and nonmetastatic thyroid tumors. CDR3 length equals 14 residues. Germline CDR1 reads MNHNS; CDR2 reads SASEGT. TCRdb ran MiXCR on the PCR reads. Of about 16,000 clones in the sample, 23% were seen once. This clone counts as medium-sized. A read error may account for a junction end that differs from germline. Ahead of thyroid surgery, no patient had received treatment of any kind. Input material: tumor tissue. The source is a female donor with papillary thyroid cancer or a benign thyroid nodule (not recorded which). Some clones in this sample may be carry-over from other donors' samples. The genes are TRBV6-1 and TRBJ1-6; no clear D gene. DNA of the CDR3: TGTGCCAGCAGCGAAGTTAGGGTCAGGTCACCCCTCCACTTT. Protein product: CASSEVRVRSPLHF.